This record concerns one TCR beta chain sequence. Its antigen remains unknown. This sample was taken from a study of cytomegalovirus exposure and HLA in healthy donors. Looking at the study overall: The study placed about 86% of its approximately 430 genotyped donors in the Caucasian-associated ancestry cluster.

Germline V CDR1 and CDR2: LNHDA, SQIVND (reference sequence). The V gene lost 1 base and the J gene lost 11 bases, with 13 bases spanning the gap. CDR3 length: 13 amino acids. The study's findings and limits: According to a later analysis, donors in an Asian-associated ancestry cluster reportedly had fewer N-insertions than the approximately 670-donor mean. Roughly uniform depth of sequencing across donors was assumed in presence/absence analyses.

The PCR employed 60 Vbeta primers together with 13 Jbeta primers. Here immunoSEQ multiplex PCR was the method, and the copy in TCRdb shows in-frame clones only, minus some. Of about 140,000 clones listed, around three quarters are singletons. The V gene is TRBV19, the J gene TRBJ2-3, with D possibly TRBD2 on 5 matching bases. The source is a man aged 35 to 55 in good health and CMV-seropositive. Material for sequencing was PBMCs. Here the CDR3 reads CASSIGLQREQYF. Here the CDR3 DNA reads TGTGCCAGTAGTATAGGCCTCCAGAGGGAGCAGTATTTT.